This section outlines one T cell receptor beta chain sequence together with its context. Every bit of the isolated RNA underwent reverse transcription, so sequencing read expressed TCRB transcripts. TCRdb keeps only in-frame clones here, not all; method: immunoSEQ multiplex PCR. The table lists a few hundred thousand clones, 11% of them singletons. This sample is drawn from a study of beta chain features in type 1 diabetes. About the research overall: Examination spanned about 99 million sorted cells from all samples.

CDR1 and CDR2 from the germline V gene are LGHNA and YSLEER. This CDR3 has 16 amino acids. Trimming left V 1 base short and J 1 base short, with 14 bases between. The chain carries TRBV4-3 and TRBJ2-7; maybe TRBD2 (7 bases). Material: naive CD4+ T cells from blood. This clonotype was obtained from a woman in her 30s in good health. The DNA of the CDR3 is TGCGCCAGCAGCCAAGGGGGGGGCCAGGGATCCTACGAGCAGTACTTC. Its translation: CASSQGGGQGSYEQYF.